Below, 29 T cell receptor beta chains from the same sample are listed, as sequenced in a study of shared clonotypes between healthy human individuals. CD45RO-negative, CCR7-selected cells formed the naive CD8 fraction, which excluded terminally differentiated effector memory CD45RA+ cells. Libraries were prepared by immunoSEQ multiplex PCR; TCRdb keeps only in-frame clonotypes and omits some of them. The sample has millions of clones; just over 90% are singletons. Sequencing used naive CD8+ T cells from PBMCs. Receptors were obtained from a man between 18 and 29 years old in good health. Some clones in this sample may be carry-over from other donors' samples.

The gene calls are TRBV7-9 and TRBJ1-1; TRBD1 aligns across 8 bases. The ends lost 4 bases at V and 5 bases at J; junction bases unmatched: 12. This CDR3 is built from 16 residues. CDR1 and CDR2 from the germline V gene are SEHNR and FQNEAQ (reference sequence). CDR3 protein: CASSYRTGSLGTEAFF. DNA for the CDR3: TGTGCCAGCAGCTACCGGACAGGGAGCCTGGGGACTGAAGCTTTCTTT.

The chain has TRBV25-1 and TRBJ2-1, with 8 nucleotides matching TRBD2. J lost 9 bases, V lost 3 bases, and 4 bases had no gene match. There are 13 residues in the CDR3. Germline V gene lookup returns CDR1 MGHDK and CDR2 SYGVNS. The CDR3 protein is CASSEGLVREQFF. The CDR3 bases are TGTGCCAGCAGTGAGGGACTAGTCCGTGAGCAGTTCTTC.

Written as DNA, the CDR3 is TGCGCCAGCAGCCCCGATCCCCAAGTCCTAGCGGGGGGCAATGAGCAGTTCTTC. Translated, it gives CASSPDPQVLAGGNEQFF. This chain joins TRBV5-1 and TRBJ2-1, with 11 bases matching TRBD2. V trimming: 4 bases; J trimming: 6 bases; junction bases outside the gene matches: 15. Looked up from germline, CDR1 is SGHRS and CDR2 is YFSETQ. This CDR3 spans 18 amino acids.

Here the CDR3 DNA reads TGTGCCAGTAGTCCCCGGGGCGCCGGGGAGACCCAGTACTTC. The encoded protein is CASSPRGAGETQYF. The rearrangement uses TRBV19 and TRBJ2-5, with D tentatively TRBD1 or TRBD2 (5 bases each). CDR3 size: 14 residues. CDR1 and CDR2 (germline): LNHDA, SQIVND (reference sequence). The V end was cut by 5 bases, the J end by 5 bases, with 15 bases between.

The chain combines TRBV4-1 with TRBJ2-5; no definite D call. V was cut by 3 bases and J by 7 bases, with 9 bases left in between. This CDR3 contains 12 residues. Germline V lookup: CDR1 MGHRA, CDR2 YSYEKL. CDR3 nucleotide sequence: TGCGCCAGCAGCCATGCTATGGGGACCCAGTACTTC. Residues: CASSHAMGTQYF.

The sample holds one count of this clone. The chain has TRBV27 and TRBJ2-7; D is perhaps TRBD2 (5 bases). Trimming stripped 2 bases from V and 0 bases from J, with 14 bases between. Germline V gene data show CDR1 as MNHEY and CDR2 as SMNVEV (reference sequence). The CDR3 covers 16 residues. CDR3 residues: CASSLAVDWSSYEQYF. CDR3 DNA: TGTGCCAGCAGTTTAGCGGTGGACTGGTCCTCCTACGAGCAGTACTTC.

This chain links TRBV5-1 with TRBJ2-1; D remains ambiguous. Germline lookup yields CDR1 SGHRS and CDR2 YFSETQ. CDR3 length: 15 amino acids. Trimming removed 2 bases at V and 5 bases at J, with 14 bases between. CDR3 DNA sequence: TGCGCCAGCAGCTTAGGGATCGGCCCTGACAATGAGCAGTTCTTC. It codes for CASSLGIGPDNEQFF.

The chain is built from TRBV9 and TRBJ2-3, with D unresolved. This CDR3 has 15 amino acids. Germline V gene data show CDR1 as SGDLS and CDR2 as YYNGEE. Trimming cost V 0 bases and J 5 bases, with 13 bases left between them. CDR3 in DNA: TGTGCCAGCAGCGTAGAGGCCAGGTGGGGAGATACGCAGTATTTT. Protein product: CASSVEARWGDTQYF.

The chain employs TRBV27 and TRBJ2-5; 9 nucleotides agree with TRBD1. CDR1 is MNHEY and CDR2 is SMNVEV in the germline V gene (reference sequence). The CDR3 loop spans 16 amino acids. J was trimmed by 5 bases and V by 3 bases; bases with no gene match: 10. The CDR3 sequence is CASSFYPGTGRETQYF. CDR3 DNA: TGTGCCAGCAGTTTCTACCCTGGGACAGGGAGGGAGACCCAGTACTTC.

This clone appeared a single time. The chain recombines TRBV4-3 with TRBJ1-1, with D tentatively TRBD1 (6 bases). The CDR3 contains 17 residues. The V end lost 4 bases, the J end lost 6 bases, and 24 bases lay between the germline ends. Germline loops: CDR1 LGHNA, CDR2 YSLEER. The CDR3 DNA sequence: TGCGCCAGCAGCCCACACAGGGTGTTAAGCCGTTCTGCTGAAGCTTTCTTT. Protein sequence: CASSPHRVLSRSAEAFF.

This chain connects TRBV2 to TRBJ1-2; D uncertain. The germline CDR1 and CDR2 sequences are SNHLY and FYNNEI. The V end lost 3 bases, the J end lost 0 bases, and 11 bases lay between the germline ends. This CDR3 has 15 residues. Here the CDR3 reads CASSEEVPANYGYTF. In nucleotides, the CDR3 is TGTGCCAGCAGTGAGGAGGTTCCAGCTAACTATGGCTACACCTTC.

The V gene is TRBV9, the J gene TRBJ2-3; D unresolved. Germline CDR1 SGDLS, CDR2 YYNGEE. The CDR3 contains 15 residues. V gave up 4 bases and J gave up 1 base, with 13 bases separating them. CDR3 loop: CASSPARHGTDTQYF. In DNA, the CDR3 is TGTGCCAGCAGCCCCGCCCGTCATGGCACAGATACGCAGTATTTT.

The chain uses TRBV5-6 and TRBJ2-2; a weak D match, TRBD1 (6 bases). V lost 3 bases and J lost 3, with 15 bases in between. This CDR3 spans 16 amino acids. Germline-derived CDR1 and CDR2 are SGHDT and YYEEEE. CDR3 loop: CASSSLWGQDTGELFF. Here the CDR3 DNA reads TGTGCCAGCAGCTCCTTGTGGGGGCAGGACACCGGGGAGCTGTTTTTT.

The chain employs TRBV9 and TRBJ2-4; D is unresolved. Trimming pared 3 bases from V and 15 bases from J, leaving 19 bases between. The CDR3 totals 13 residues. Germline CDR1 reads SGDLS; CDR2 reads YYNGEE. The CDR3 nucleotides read TGTGCCAGCAGCGCCCCGTCCATGGAGTTCTTGTACTTC. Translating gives CASSAPSMEFLYF.

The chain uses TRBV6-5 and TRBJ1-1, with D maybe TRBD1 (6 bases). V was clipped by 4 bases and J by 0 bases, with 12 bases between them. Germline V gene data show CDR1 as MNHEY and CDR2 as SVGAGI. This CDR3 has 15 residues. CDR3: CASSSNGQLNTEAFF. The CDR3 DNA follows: TGTGCCAGCAGTTCTAATGGACAGTTGAACACTGAAGCTTTCTTT.

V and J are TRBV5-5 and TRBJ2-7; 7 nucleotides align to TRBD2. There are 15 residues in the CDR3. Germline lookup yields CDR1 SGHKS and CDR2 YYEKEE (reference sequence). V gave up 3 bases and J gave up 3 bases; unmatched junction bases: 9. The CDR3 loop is CASSSAGANLYEQYF. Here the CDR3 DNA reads TGTGCCAGCAGCTCGGCGGGAGCGAACCTCTACGAGCAGTACTTC.

The CDR3 here is CASSLGVDRGDEKLFF. The DNA for the CDR3 is TGTGCCAGCAGCTTAGGAGTAGACAGGGGAGATGAAAAACTGTTTTTT. V is TRBV7-9 and J is TRBJ1-4, with 8 bases fitting TRBD1. The junction had 7 bases not matched to a gene; V was cut back by 1 base and J by 6 bases. The germline CDR1 and CDR2 sequences are SEHNR and FQNEAQ (reference sequence). CDR3 length: 16 amino acids.

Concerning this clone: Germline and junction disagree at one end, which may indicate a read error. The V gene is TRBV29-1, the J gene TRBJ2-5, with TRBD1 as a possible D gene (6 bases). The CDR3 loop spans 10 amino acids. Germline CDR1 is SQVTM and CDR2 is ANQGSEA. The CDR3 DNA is TGCAGCGTTTCTACAGGGATCTTTGACTTC. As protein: CSVSTGIFDF. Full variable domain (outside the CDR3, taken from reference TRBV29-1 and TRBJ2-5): SAVISQKPSRDICQRGTSLTIQCQVDSQVTMMFWYRQQPGQSLTLIATANQGSEATYESGFVIDKFPISRPNLTFSTLTVSNMSPEDSSIYLCSVSTGIFDFGPGTRLLVL.

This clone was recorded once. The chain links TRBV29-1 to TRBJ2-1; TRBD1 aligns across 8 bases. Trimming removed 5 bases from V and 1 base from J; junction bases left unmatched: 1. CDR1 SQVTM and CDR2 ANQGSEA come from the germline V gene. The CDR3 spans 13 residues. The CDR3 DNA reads TGCAGCGTTCACAGGGGGTCCTACAATGAGCAGTTCTTC. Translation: CSVHRGSYNEQFF.

For the CDR3, the DNA is TGTGCCAGCAGCTCTTTTACCGGGATCTACCCTGGGGCCAACGTCCTGACTTTC. Amino acid sequence: CASSSFTGIYPGANVLTF. V is TRBV7-9 and J is TRBJ2-6; TRBD2 is a possible D gene (5 bases). Looked up from germline, CDR1 is SEHNR and CDR2 is FQNEAQ (reference sequence). The ends were cut back, 4 bases at V and 2 bases at J, with 18 bases in the middle. CDR3 length: 18 residues.

CDR3 loop: CASSRLGAGAPSTDTQYF. CDR3 nucleotides: TGTGCCAGCAGCCGTCTGGGAGCGGGTGCTCCTAGCACAGATACGCAGTATTTT. This sequence joins TRBV7-9 and TRBJ2-3; D may be TRBD2 (6 bases). The CDR3 spans 18 residues. Deletions cut 5 bases from V and 0 bases from J, with 21 bases between. In germline, CDR1 is SEHNR, CDR2 FQNEAQ (reference sequence).

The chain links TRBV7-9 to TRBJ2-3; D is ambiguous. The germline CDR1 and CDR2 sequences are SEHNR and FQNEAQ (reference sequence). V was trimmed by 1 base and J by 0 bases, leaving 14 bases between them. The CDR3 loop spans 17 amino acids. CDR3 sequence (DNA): TGTGCCAGCAGCTTAGGGGCCAGGCCCTATAGCACAGATACGCAGTATTTT. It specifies CASSLGARPYSTDTQYF.

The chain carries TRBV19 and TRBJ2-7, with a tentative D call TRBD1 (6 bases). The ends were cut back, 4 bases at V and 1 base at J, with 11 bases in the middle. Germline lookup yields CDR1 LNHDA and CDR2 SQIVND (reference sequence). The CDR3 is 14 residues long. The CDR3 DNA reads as TGTGCCAGTAGTACAGGGACATCTTCCTACGAGCAGTACTTC. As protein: CASSTGTSSYEQYF. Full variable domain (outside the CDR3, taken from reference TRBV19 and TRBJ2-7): DGGITQSPKYLFRKEGQNVTLSCEQNLNHDAMYWYRQDPGQGLRLIYYSQIVNDFQKGDIAEGYSVSREKKESFPLTVTSAQKNPTAFYLCASSTGTSSYEQYFGPGTRLTVT.

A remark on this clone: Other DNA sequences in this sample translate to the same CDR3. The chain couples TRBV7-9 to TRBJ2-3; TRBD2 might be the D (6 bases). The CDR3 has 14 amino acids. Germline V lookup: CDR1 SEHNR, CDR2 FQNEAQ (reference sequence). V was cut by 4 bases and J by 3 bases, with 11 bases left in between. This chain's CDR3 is CASSSGLGTDTQYF. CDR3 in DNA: TGTGCCAGCAGCTCGGGACTGGGAACAGATACGCAGTATTTT. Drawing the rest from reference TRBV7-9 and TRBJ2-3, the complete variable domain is DTGVSQNPRHKITKRGQNVTFRCDPISEHNRLYWYRQTLGQGPEFLTYFQNEAQLEKSRLLSDRFSAERPKGSFSTLEIQRTEQGDSAMYLCASSSGLGTDTQYFGPGTRLTVL.

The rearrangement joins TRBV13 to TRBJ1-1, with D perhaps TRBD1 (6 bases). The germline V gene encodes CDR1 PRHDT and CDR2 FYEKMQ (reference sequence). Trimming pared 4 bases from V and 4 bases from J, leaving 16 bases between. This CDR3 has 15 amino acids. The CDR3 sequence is CASSSPQGRGTEAFF. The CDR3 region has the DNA TGTGCCAGCAGCTCCCCACAGGGTAGGGGCACTGAAGCTTTCTTT.

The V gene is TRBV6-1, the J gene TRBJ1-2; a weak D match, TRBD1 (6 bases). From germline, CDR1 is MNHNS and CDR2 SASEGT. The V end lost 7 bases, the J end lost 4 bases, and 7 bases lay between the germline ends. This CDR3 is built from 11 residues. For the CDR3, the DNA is TGTGCCAGCACGGACAGCTATGGCTACACCTTC. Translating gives CASTDSYGYTF.

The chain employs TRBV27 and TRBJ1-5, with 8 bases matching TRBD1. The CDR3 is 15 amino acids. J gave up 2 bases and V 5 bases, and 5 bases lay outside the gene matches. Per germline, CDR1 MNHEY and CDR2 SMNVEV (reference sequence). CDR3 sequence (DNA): TGTGCCAGCAGTGGGAAGACAGGGGGCAATCAGCCCCAGCATTTT. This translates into CASSGKTGGNQPQHF.

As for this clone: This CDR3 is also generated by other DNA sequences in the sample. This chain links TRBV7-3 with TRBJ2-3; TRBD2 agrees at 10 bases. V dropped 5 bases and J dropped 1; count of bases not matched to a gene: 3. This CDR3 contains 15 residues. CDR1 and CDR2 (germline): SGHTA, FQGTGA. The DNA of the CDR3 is TGTGCCAGCAGCCCTGGGACTAGCGGCACAGATACGCAGTATTTT. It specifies CASSPGTSGTDTQYF.

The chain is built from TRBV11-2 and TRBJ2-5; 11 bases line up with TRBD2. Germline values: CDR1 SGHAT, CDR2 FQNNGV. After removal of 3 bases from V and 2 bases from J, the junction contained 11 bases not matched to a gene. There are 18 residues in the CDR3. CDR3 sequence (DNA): TGTGCCAGCAGCTTGGCCCGATTACTAGCGGGAGCGCAAGAGACCCAGTACTTC. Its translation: CASSLARLLAGAQETQYF. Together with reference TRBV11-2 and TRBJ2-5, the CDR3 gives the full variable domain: EAGVAQSPRYKIIEKRQSVAFWCNPISGHATLYWYQQILGQGPKLLIQFQNNGVVDDSQLPKDRFSAERLKGVDSTLKIQPAKLEDSAVYLCASSLARLLAGAQETQYFGPGTRLLVL.